What follows are 9 T cell receptor beta chains derived from one specimen sequenced in a study of blood T cell repertoires in COVID-19 (dated by TCRdb to the early 2020s). The library was obtained by the immunoSEQ multiplex PCR assay. The immuneACCESS repertoire file appears here via TCRdb, limited to in-frame rearrangements. These files lack a portion of the clones; in checked studies, under half of the deficit traces to unresolved V genes, and the cause of the others is not known. This sample holds 250,000 to 300,000 clones; under 90% were observed only once. The ten largest clones add up to about 14% of the sample. The sample taken for sequencing was PBMCs or T cells enriched from blood (not recorded which). These receptors all stem from a man in his late teens or twenties who had recovered from COVID-19.

The V gene is TRBV4-2, the J gene TRBJ2-7, with unresolved D. The germline CDR1 and CDR2 sequences are LGHNA and YNFKEQ. Trimming pared 0 bases from V and 2 bases from J, leaving 8 bases between. The CDR3 is 14 amino acids. The CDR3 coding sequence is TGTGCCAGCAGCCAAGAACAACAAGCCTACGAGCAGTACTTC. This sequence encodes CASSQEQQAYEQYF.

The chain is built from TRBV7-3 and TRBJ2-3, with a tentative D call TRBD2 (5 bases). The length of the CDR3 is 14 residues. Trimming took off 2 bases at V and 12 bases at J, with 18 bases between the two ends. Germline CDR1 is SGHTA and CDR2 is FQGTGA. CDR3 sequence reads: CASSLFPEASPQYF. The CDR3 region has the DNA TGTGCCAGCAGCTTATTCCCGGAGGCTAGCCCCCAGTATTTT.

V and J are TRBV14 and TRBJ2-1; 13 bases fit TRBD2. CDR1 is SGHDN, CDR2 FVKESK, per germline. CDR3 length equals 17 residues. J was trimmed by 7 bases and V by 4 bases; bases with no gene match: 10. For the CDR3, the DNA is TGTGCCAGCAGCCGTCTCACTAGCGGGAGGGCGCGGAATGAGCAGTTCTTC. Its protein product is CASSRLTSGRARNEQFF.

The V and J genes are TRBV30 and TRBJ2-1; D is possibly TRBD2 (5 bases). CDR3 size: 15 residues. Per the germline V gene, CDR1 is GTSNPN and CDR2 is SVGIG (reference sequence). Trimming left V 2 bases short and J 5 bases short, with 16 bases between. This CDR3 reads CAWSPGLPIDNEQFF. As DNA, the CDR3 is TGTGCCTGGAGTCCAGGACTCCCTATCGACAATGAGCAGTTCTTC.

The chain joins TRBV6-5 to TRBJ2-1; D is possibly TRBD2 (6 bases). CDR3 size: 14 residues. V lost 2 bases, J lost 9 bases, and 14 bases lay in between. Germline CDR1 is MNHEY and CDR2 is SVGAGI. The CDR3, as DNA: TGTGCCAGCAGTTACGGGGGGTTTTGGGGTGAGCAGTTCTTC. Its translation: CASSYGGFWGEQFF.

With regard to this clone: A much larger clone differs by one base, so this may be a read error. The chain has TRBV3-1 (or the pseudogene TRBV3-2) and TRBJ2-1; 8 nucleotides match TRBD2. Germline V gene data show CDR1 as LGHDT and CDR2 as YNNKEL (reference sequence). V shed 5 bases and J 0 bases; nucleotides not matched to a gene: 3. The CDR3 consists of 15 residues. The CDR3 sequence: CASSATSGSYNEQFF. The CDR3 nucleotides are TGTGCCAGCAGCGCTACTAGCGGCTCCTACAATGAGCAGTTCTTC.

This clone was observed once. In DNA form, the CDR3 reads TGCAGCGTGGACAGGGGGGGAACTAATGAAAAACTGTTTTTT. Amino acids: CSVDRGGTNEKLFF. The J gene is TRBJ1-4, the V gene TRBV29-1; 10 bases are a match to TRBD1. With 6 bases clipped from V and 1 base from J, the junction kept 2 bases outside the gene matches. The CDR3 length is 14 residues. CDR1 and CDR2 (germline): SQVTM, ANQGSEA.

This chain connects TRBV5-1 to TRBJ2-5; possibly TRBD1 for D (5 bases). Germline CDR1 is SGHRS and CDR2 is YFSETQ. The length of the CDR3 is 17 residues. The V and J ends lost 3 bases and 0 bases respectively, with 18 bases between them. The CDR3 region is CASSSGPTDPYQETQYF. The CDR3 DNA sequence: TGCGCCAGCAGCTCGGGCCCGACAGACCCGTACCAAGAGACCCAGTACTTC.

The chain combines TRBV7-8 with TRBJ2-5; D is unresolved. Germline V gene sequence: CDR1 SGHVS, CDR2 FQNEAQ. V lost 5 bases and J lost 9, with 16 bases in between. The CDR3 consists of 13 residues. The CDR3, as DNA: TGTGCCAGCAGCCCCAACTACCCTGGGTCCCAGTACTTC. This sequence encodes CASSPNYPGSQYF.